This note documents a single TCR beta chain sequence. The antigen is undetermined. This sample was included in a study of T cells in Graves' hyperthyroidism and ophthalmopathy. The CDR3 regions of TCR beta were amplified from RNA transcripts. When the TCR CDR3 underwent first-round RT-PCR, the HTBI primer set was used. TCRdb reprocessed the multiplex PCR reads with MiXCR, giving one entry per CDR3 protein. In the table there are about 350,000 distinct CDR3 sequences, approximately 14% of which are singletons. Notes on the study in general: Model-based prediction identified ophthalmopathy a median approximately 6.2 months prior to its onset. Blood shared most expanded thyroid clonotypes above 0.001.

Germline loops: CDR1 LGHDT, CDR2 YNNKEL (reference sequence). Trimming shortened V by 3 bases and J by 7 bases, and 19 bases separated the two germline ends. The CDR3 covers 16 residues. Hyperthyroidism, newly diagnosed and lasting under 2 months, affected patients aged 18 to 65. Fresh peripheral blood, approximately 9.6 ml, yielded the PBMCs. This sequence was found in a woman in her 30s with Graves' hyperthyroidism. The chain has TRBV3-1 and TRBJ1-5, with a weak D call TRBD1 (5 bases). The specimen was blood. In DNA, the CDR3 is TGTGCCAGCAGCCAGAAACTAGGGGTGGCTGGCCAGCCCCAGCATTTT. Its protein product is CASSQKLGVAGQPQHF.